These 22 T cell receptor beta chains originate from one sample sequenced in a study of cytomegalovirus exposure and HLA in healthy donors. The PCR employed 60 Vbeta primers together with 13 Jbeta primers. Using immunoSEQ multiplex PCR, the repertoire was profiled, and TCRdb retains in-frame clones only, with some absent. Seen here are fewer than 140,000 clones, roughly 80% observed once, and the top ten hold about 2.3%. The sample taken for sequencing was PBMCs. Receptor source: a man aged 35 to 55 in good health and CMV-seronegative.

This clone showed up just a few times. In the same sample, other DNA sequences code for this CDR3. The CDR3 region has the DNA TGTGCCAGCAGCTTGGGTAGGGGGGGTTACGAGCAGTACTTC. Translating gives CASSLGRGGYEQYF. The gene calls are TRBV5-4 and TRBJ2-7; D might be TRBD2 (7 bases). CDR1 is SGHNT and CDR2 is YYREEE in the germline V gene (reference sequence). This CDR3 region has 14 residues. Trimming shortened V by 0 bases and J by 4 bases, and 11 bases separated the two germline ends.

In its sample, this clone was seen a few times. The chain is built from TRBV11-2 and TRBJ2-6; 11 nucleotides agree with TRBD2. CDR1 and CDR2 (germline): SGHAT, FQNNGV. The CDR3 contains 18 residues. The J segment lost 0 bases and the V segment lost 5 bases, leaving 6 bases of the junction unmatched. The CDR3, as DNA: TGTGCCAGCAGCCCGATACTAGCGGGGGACTCTGGGGCCAACGTCCTGACTTTC. Its translation is CASSPILAGDSGANVLTF.

The rearrangement links TRBV18 to TRBJ1-1; 9 bases align to TRBD1. J lost 5 bases, V lost 3 bases, and 4 bases had no gene match. Germline CDR1 reads KGHSH; CDR2 reads LQKENI. The CDR3 has 14 residues. This CDR3 is CASSPGTGRTEAFF. The CDR3 nucleotides are TGTGCCAGCTCACCGGGGACAGGGCGTACTGAAGCTTTCTTT.

This clone was counted between two and nine times. The chain employs TRBV5-4 and TRBJ2-7, with D unclear. This CDR3 comprises 13 residues. The germline gives CDR1 SGHNT, CDR2 YYREEE (reference sequence). V was cut by 1 base and J by 2 bases, with 7 bases left in between. CDR3 bases: TGTGCCAGCAGCTTGTCGGGTGCCTACGAGCAGTACTTC. Residues: CASSLSGAYEQYF.

This chain links TRBV29-1 with TRBJ2-4; 8 nucleotides agree with TRBD1. Germline loops: CDR1 SQVTM, CDR2 ANQGSEA. The CDR3 extends over 13 amino acids. The J segment lost 5 bases and the V segment lost 3 bases, leaving 3 bases of the junction unmatched. The CDR3 loop is CSVDQGAQNIQYF. The CDR3 bases are TGCAGCGTTGACCAGGGGGCCCAAAACATTCAGTACTTC. Complete variable domain (other parts from reference TRBV29-1 and TRBJ2-4): SAVISQKPSRDICQRGTSLTIQCQVDSQVTMMFWYRQQPGQSLTLIATANQGSEATYESGFVIDKFPISRPNLTFSTLTVSNMSPEDSSIYLCSVDQGAQNIQYFGAGTRLSVL.

This clone was seen once. V gene TRBV2 combines with J gene TRBJ2-7; TRBD2 is a possible D gene (5 bases). V lost 6 bases, J lost 6 bases, and 9 bases lay in between. Germline V gene lookup returns CDR1 SNHLY and CDR2 FYNNEI. The CDR3 contains 11 residues. CDR3 bases: TGTGCCAGCAGGATCGGAGGCGAGCAGTACTTC. It encodes CASRIGGEQYF.

The rearrangement joins TRBV6-6 to TRBJ2-4; tentative D call: TRBD2 (5 bases). With 6 bases removed from V and 8 bases from J, the gap between germline ends came to 11 bases. Germline loops: CDR1 MNHNY, CDR2 SVGAGI (reference sequence). This CDR3 contains 12 residues. The CDR3 region has the DNA TGTGCCAGCAGAAAAAGCGGAGACATTCAGTACTTC. Translating it yields CASRKSGDIQYF.

J is TRBJ1-1 and V is TRBV5-1, with D possibly being TRBD1 (5 bases). V was clipped by 2 bases and J by 7 bases, with 12 bases between them. The V gene's germline CDR1 is SGHRS and CDR2 YFSETQ. This CDR3 spans 13 amino acids. CDR3 coding DNA: TGCGCCAGCAGCTTTTATGGCAGGGTTGAAGCTTTCTTT. Its translation is CASSFYGRVEAFF.

V is TRBV9 and J is TRBJ2-7; the D gene is possibly TRBD2 (5 bases). Trimming removed 4 bases at V and 5 bases at J, with 13 bases between. CDR3 size: 13 residues. Germline V lookup: CDR1 SGDLS, CDR2 YYNGEE. The CDR3 spells CASSSSWENEQYF. In nucleotides, the CDR3 is TGTGCCAGCAGCAGTAGTTGGGAGAACGAGCAGTACTTC.

The chain links TRBV7-2 to TRBJ2-1, with TRBD2 matching 9 bases. The CDR3 length is 15 residues. The J segment lost 10 bases and the V segment lost 2 bases, leaving 9 bases of the junction unmatched. Germline values: CDR1 SGHTA, CDR2 FQGNSA. For the CDR3, the DNA is TGTGCCAGCAGCTTATGGCTAGCGGGGCCTCAGGAGCAGTTCTTC. Translated, it gives CASSLWLAGPQEQFF. Drawing the rest from reference TRBV7-2 and TRBJ2-1, the complete variable domain is GAGVSQSPSNKVTEKGKDVELRCDPISGHTALYWYRQSLGQGLEFLIYFQGNSAPDKSGLPSDRFSAERTGGSVSTLTIQRTQQEDSAVYLCASSLWLAGPQEQFFGPGTRLTVL.

The V and J genes are TRBV5-6 and TRBJ2-2, with 12 bases that match TRBD1. Germline V gives CDR1 SGHDT, CDR2 YYEEEE. V gave up 5 bases and J gave up 7 bases; unmatched junction bases: 12. The CDR3 has 17 residues. The chain's CDR3 is CASSREWDRGLGGELFF. In DNA, the CDR3 is TGTGCCAGCAGTCGAGAGTGGGACAGGGGGCTTGGCGGGGAGCTGTTTTTT.

The chain has TRBV5-1 and TRBJ2-1, with a weak D call TRBD2 (6 bases). This CDR3 contains 15 residues. V gave up 0 bases and J gave up 8 bases, with 15 bases separating them. The germline CDR1 and CDR2 sequences are SGHRS and YFSETQ. CDR3 sequence reads: CASSLGTSFPHEQFF. CDR3 DNA: TGCGCCAGCAGCTTGGGAACTAGCTTCCCCCATGAGCAGTTCTTC.

V and J are TRBV5-1 and TRBJ2-1; 7 nucleotides match TRBD1. This CDR3 comprises 16 residues. Trimming cost V 3 bases and J 2 bases; bases outside gene matches: 8. The germline gives CDR1 SGHRS, CDR2 YFSETQ. CDR3 coding DNA: TGCGCCAGCAGCTCCTACCCCGGGACAGCCTACAATGAGCAGTTCTTC. Amino acids: CASSSYPGTAYNEQFF.

The chain joins TRBV25-1 to TRBJ1-4; D gene uncertain. The CDR3 totals 15 residues. The V and J ends lost 3 bases and 0 bases respectively, with 8 bases between them. CDR1 and CDR2 from the germline V gene are MGHDK and SYGVNS. The CDR3 DNA reads as TGTGCCAGCAGTGATCCCGCGACAACTAATGAAAAACTGTTTTTT. Translation gives CASSDPATTNEKLFF.

This clone showed up just a few times. This sequence joins TRBV2 and TRBJ1-1; D gene unclear. CDR3 length equals 12 residues. From germline, CDR1 is SNHLY and CDR2 FYNNEI. The V end was cut by 0 bases, the J end by 11 bases, with 10 bases between. The CDR3 loop reads CASSEALTWAFF. CDR3 nucleotides: TGTGCCAGCAGTGAAGCGCTAACTTGGGCTTTCTTT.

V is TRBV19 and J is TRBJ2-1, with 7 bases matching TRBD2. Germline values: CDR1 LNHDA, CDR2 SQIVND (reference sequence). The CDR3 extends over 15 amino acids. Germline trimming cut 3 bases from V and 5 bases from J; bases unmatched to any gene: 7. The CDR3 protein is CASSIQAGVDNEQFF. CDR3 nucleotide sequence: TGTGCCAGTAGTATTCAGGCGGGGGTTGACAATGAGCAGTTCTTC. Looking up the rest from reference TRBV19 and TRBJ2-1 gives the full variable domain: DGGITQSPKYLFRKEGQNVTLSCEQNLNHDAMYWYRQDPGQGLRLIYYSQIVNDFQKGDIAEGYSVSREKKESFPLTVTSAQKNPTAFYLCASSIQAGVDNEQFFGPGTRLTVL.

This clone occurred once. J is TRBJ1-1 and V is TRBV6-5; the match to TRBD1 covers 10 bases. V was pared by 6 bases and J by 4 bases, with 5 bases of the junction left unmatched. The germline CDR1 and CDR2 sequences are MNHEY and SVGAGI. CDR3 size: 14 residues. The CDR3: CASRRRTGGTEAFF. The CDR3 region has the DNA TGTGCCAGCAGACGCCGGACAGGGGGCACTGAAGCTTTCTTT.

J is TRBJ2-2 and V is TRBV7-9, with 7 bases aligning to TRBD2. The germline V gene encodes CDR1 SEHNR and CDR2 FQNEAQ (reference sequence). The CDR3 extends over 14 amino acids. The trim removed 8 bases at V and 4 bases at J, leaving 7 bases unmatched. CDR3 loop: CASGTGLLTGELFF. The CDR3 DNA is TGTGCCAGCGGGACGGGACTACTCACCGGGGAGCTGTTTTTT. The whole variable domain, filled in from reference TRBV7-9 and TRBJ2-2, reads DTGVSQNPRHKITKRGQNVTFRCDPISEHNRLYWYRQTLGQGPEFLTYFQNEAQLEKSRLLSDRFSAERPKGSFSTLEIQRTEQGDSAMYLCASGTGLLTGELFFGEGSRLTVL.

V usage is TRBV7-2 and J usage is TRBJ1-1; weak D call: TRBD1 (5 bases). From germline, CDR1 is SGHTA and CDR2 FQGNSA. The V and J ends lost 3 bases and 5 bases respectively, with 13 bases between them. This CDR3 has 14 residues. The CDR3 DNA follows: TGTGCCAGCAGCTTTGTGGGGCGCCAGACTGAAGCTTTCTTT. The encoded protein is CASSFVGRQTEAFF.

In regard to this clone: Other DNA sequences within the sample encode an identical CDR3. This rearrangement joins TRBV21-1 to TRBJ2-7; TRBD1, the table's D call, was not compared with the DNA. TRBV21-1 is tagged as a pseudogene. The CDR3 spans 17 residues. As DNA, the CDR3 is TGCGCCAGCAGCAAAGGGGCGATTCAGGGCGCCTCCTACGAGCAGTACTTC. It translates to CASSKGAIQGASYEQYF.

This clone was counted a single time. This chain connects TRBV19 to TRBJ2-3; D gene unclear. Trimming took off 5 bases at V and 2 bases at J, with 2 bases between the two ends. This CDR3 is 11 amino acids long. Germline assignment: CDR1 LNHDA and CDR2 SQIVND (reference sequence). The CDR3 reads CASSYTDTQYF. The CDR3 coding sequence is TGTGCCAGTAGTTACACAGATACGCAGTATTTT.

The chain uses TRBV15 and TRBJ1-1, with a possible D match to TRBD1 (6 bases). The CDR3 is made up of 16 amino acids. Germline values: CDR1 LNHNV, CDR2 YYDKDF (reference sequence). V was shortened by 0 bases and J by 1 base, with 12 bases between the two germline ends. The CDR3 sequence: CATSRDLATGNTEAFF. CDR3 sequence (DNA): TGTGCCACCAGCAGAGATCTCGCGACAGGGAACACTGAAGCTTTCTTT. The full variable domain, with the rest looked up from reference TRBV15 and TRBJ1-1, is DAMVIQNPRYQVTQFGKPVTLSCSQTLNHNVMYWYQQKSSQAPKLLFHYYDKDFNNEADTPDNFQSRRPNTSFCFLDIRSPGLGDTAMYLCATSRDLATGNTEAFFGQGTRLTVV.